This T cell receptor beta chain comes out of a study of blood T cell repertoires in COVID-19. About the study: Acute-phase and convalescent COVID-19 samples originated in the United States, Italy and Spain. T cells, B-cell-depleted T cells, or PBMCs supplied cDNA or gDNA.

Seattle patient enrollment occurred during active infection, with longitudinal follow-up thereafter. Per the original data handling: Quantification of nucleated cells was approximated via reference gene primer amplification. Only in-frame clones appear in the TCRdb table, and some are missing; sequencing was by immunoSEQ multiplex PCR. V and J calls and clone size are copied from that table; D and trimming were computed from the DNA. In the table there are hundreds of thousands of clones, approximately 88% of which are singletons. This CDR3 is built from 16 residues. Germline V gene lookup returns CDR1 SEHNR and CDR2 FQNEAQ (reference sequence). Trimming cost V 5 bases and J 5 bases; bases outside gene matches: 11.

This sequence joins TRBV7-9 and TRBJ1-4, with TRBD1 identical over 7 bases. The sequenced sample consisted of peripheral blood. The TCR comes from a woman aged 25 to 39 with COVID-19, enrolled during active disease. This CDR3 is CASSRLSGRGNEKLFF. The CDR3 DNA sequence: TGTGCCAGCAGCCGCCTCTCCGGCAGGGGGAATGAAAAACTGTTTTTT.